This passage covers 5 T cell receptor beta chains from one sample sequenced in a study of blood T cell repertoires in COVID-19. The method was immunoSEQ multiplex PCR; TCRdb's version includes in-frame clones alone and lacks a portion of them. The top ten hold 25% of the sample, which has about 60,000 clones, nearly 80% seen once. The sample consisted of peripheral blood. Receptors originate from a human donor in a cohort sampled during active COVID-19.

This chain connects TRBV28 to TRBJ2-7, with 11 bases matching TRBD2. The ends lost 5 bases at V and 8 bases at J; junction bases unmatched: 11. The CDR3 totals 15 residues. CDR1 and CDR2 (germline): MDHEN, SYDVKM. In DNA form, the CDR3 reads TGTGCCAGCAGTGCGAGGGTTAGCGGGAGGGGACAGCAGTACTTC. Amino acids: CASSARVSGRGQQYF.

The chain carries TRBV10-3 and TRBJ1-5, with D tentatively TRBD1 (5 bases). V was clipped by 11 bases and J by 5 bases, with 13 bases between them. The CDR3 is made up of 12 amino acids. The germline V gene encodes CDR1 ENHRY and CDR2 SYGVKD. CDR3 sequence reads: CASAQGDQPQHF. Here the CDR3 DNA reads TGTGCCTCCGCCCAAGGGGATCAGCCCCAGCATTTT.

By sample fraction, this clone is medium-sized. The CDR3 protein is CASSQTTQASGYGYTF. The DNA of the CDR3 is TGCGCCAGCAGCCAAACGACACAGGCGTCGGGCTATGGCTACACCTTC. The chain is built from TRBV4-1 and TRBJ1-2; TRBD1 is a possible D gene (5 bases). The CDR3 totals 16 residues. The germline V and J ends were trimmed by 2 bases and 4 bases, with 17 bases remaining between them. CDR1 MGHRA and CDR2 YSYEKL come from the germline V gene.

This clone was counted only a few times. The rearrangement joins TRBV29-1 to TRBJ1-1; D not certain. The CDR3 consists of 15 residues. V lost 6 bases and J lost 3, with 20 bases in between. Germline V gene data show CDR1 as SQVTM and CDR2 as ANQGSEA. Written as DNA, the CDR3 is TGCAGCGTCCCCAAGGACCTTCGGAGGTACACTGAAGCTTTCTTT. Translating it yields CSVPKDLRRYTEAFF.

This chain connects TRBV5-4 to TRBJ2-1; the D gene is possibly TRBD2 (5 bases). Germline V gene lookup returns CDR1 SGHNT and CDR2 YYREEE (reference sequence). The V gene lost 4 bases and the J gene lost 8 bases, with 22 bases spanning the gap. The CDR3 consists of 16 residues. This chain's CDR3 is CASSLREGGPRYEQFF. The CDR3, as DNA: TGTGCCAGCAGCCTCCGGGAAGGCGGCCCTCGGTATGAGCAGTTCTTC.